This is a list of T cell receptor beta chains from one sample in a study of CD8 T cells in ankylosing spondylitis. TCRdb called the 5' RACE reads again in MiXCR, with one record for every CDR3 protein. Of over 450,000 distinct CDR3 sequences in the sample, 10% to 15% are singletons; the top ten hold around 6.8%. Sequencing input: blood, either unsorted or a sorted T cell fraction (not recorded which). Receptor source: a male donor with ankylosing spondylitis. The CDR3 runs from the conserved cysteine through the conserved F or W. The D gene is left open where the match is weak. Clone sizes are given selectively: once, few, many, or a class where the clone is expanded.

D: TRBD1
J: TRBJ1-1
size: few
length: 12
V: TRBV20-1
DNA: TGCAGTGCTAGTTTAAGGGGGCCTGAAGCTTTCTTT
CDR3: CSASLRGPEAFF

D: TRBD1
J: TRBJ1-2
size: few
length: 15
V: TRBV9
DNA: TGTGCCAGCAGCACGAGGACAGGGACTAACTATGGCTACACCTTC
CDR3: CASSTRTGTNYGYTF

D: -
J: TRBJ1-5
size: -
length: 15
V: TRBV15
DNA: TGTGCCACCAGTTCGGCCGAATATAGCAATCAGCCCCAGCATTTT
CDR3: CATSSAEYSNQPQHF

D: TRBD2
J: TRBJ2-1
size: -
length: 18
V: TRBV11-2
DNA: TGTGCCAGCAGCTCCCCCGCAGCGGGAAGGAGCTCCTACAATGAGCAGTTCTTC
CDR3: CASSSPAAGRSSYNEQFF

D: -
J: TRBJ1-1
size: -
length: 15
V: TRBV7-2
DNA: TGTGCCAGCAGCTCGTCCCGGATACCGAACACTGAAGCTTTCTTT
CDR3: CASSSSRIPNTEAFF

D: TRBD2
J: TRBJ2-3
size: many
length: 16
V: TRBV3-1
DNA: TGTGCCAGCAGCCCGCAGACTAGCCCAAGCACAGATACGCAGTATTTT
CDR3: CASSPQTSPSTDTQYF

D: -
J: TRBJ2-3
size: -
length: 15
V: TRBV5-5
DNA: TGTGCCAGCAGCTACCTAGGCGCCCCCTCAGATACGCAGTATTTT
CDR3: CASSYLGAPSDTQYF

D: -
J: TRBJ2-1
size: -
length: 16
V: TRBV6-1
DNA: TGTGCCAGCACCCCCCGAAACGGGTTTGTCCTCTATGAGCAGTTCTTC
CDR3: CASTPRNGFVLYEQFF

D: -
J: TRBJ1-2
size: -
length: 13
V: TRBV5-1
DNA: TGCGCCAGCAGCCGTGGAGGAGAGGAGGGCTACACCTTC
CDR3: CASSRGGEEGYTF

D: TRBD2
J: TRBJ2-3
size: many
length: 17
V: TRBV5-1
DNA: TGCGCCAGCAGCATTATAGGACTAGCGGGAGGCACAGATACGCAGTATTTT
CDR3: CASSIIGLAGGTDTQYF

D: -
J: TRBJ1-2
size: -
length: 14
V: TRBV20-1
DNA: TGCAGTGCTACTCCCGTTGGGACCCCGGTCGGCTACACCTTC
CDR3: CSATPVGTPVGYTF

D: -
J: TRBJ1-2
size: few
length: 15
V: TRBV28
DNA: TGTGCCAGCAGTGGCGGACAGTCAGCTAACTATGGCTACACCTTC
CDR3: CASSGGQSANYGYTF

D: -
J: TRBJ1-5
size: -
length: 13
V: TRBV20-1
DNA: TGCAGTGCTACGGGGGGCAACAATCAGCCCCAGCATTTT
CDR3: CSATGGNNQPQHF

D: TRBD1
J: TRBJ2-7
size: few
length: 11
V: TRBV29-1
DNA: TGCAGCGTTGACCACGGGACAGGGGAGTACTTC
CDR3: CSVDHGTGEYF

D: TRBD1
J: TRBJ2-3
size: -
length: 16
V: TRBV29-1
DNA: TGCAGCGTTGAGGGACAGATGAAGATGGGGACAGATACGCAGTATTTT
CDR3: CSVEGQMKMGTDTQYF

D: -
J: TRBJ1-3
size: few
length: 18
V: TRBV20-1
DNA: TGCAGTGCTAGAGCAGGATTTAGGGACCCAAGCTCTGGAAACACCATATATTTT
CDR3: CSARAGFRDPSSGNTIYF

D: -
J: TRBJ2-1
size: few
length: 15
V: TRBV9
DNA: TGTGCCAGCAGCGTCCTCGCGGAGGGGAAGGCGGAGCAGTTCTTC
CDR3: CASSVLAEGKAEQFF

D: TRBD2
J: TRBJ2-1
size: -
length: 18
V: TRBV11-2
DNA: TGTGCCAGCAGCTCCCGCTCGGCGGGAGGGGGAGTCTACAATGAGCAGTTCTTC
CDR3: CASSSRSAGGGVYNEQFF

D: -
J: TRBJ2-1
size: -
length: 14
V: TRBV12-3/TRBV12-4
DNA: TGTGCCAGCACCTGGGACTCCGGCTACAATGAGCAGTTCTTC
CDR3: CASTWDSGYNEQFF

D: -
J: TRBJ2-5
size: many
length: 13
V: TRBV7-8
DNA: TGTGCCAGCAGCTTAGCGGAACAGGAGACCCAGTACTTC
CDR3: CASSLAEQETQYF

D: -
J: TRBJ2-6
size: -
length: 10
V: TRBV30
DNA: TGTGCCTGGAGTCAAGACGTCCTGACTTTC
CDR3: CAWSQDVLTF

D: -
J: TRBJ1-6
size: few
length: 18
V: TRBV20-1
DNA: TGCAGTGCTAGAGGTTCCCTCGGGGGCAGCTCCTATAATTCACCCCTCCACTTT
CDR3: CSARGSLGGSSYNSPLHF

D: TRBD2
J: TRBJ2-1
size: -
length: 18
V: TRBV5-1
DNA: TGCGCCAGCAGCTTGGGACTAGCGGGGCGGGCCCTAGTACATGAGCAGTTCTTC
CDR3: CASSLGLAGRALVHEQFF

D: -
J: TRBJ2-7
size: -
length: 13
V: TRBV7-2
DNA: TGTGCCAGCAGCTTAAACAGAGACTACGAGCAGTACTTC
CDR3: CASSLNRDYEQYF

D: TRBD1
J: TRBJ2-1
size: few
length: 15
V: TRBV5-1
DNA: TGCGCCAGCAGCCTTTACCGGGACAGGGGCAATGAGCAGTTCTTC
CDR3: CASSLYRDRGNEQFF

D: TRBD1
J: TRBJ2-7
size: few
length: 14
V: TRBV5-1
DNA: TGCGCCAGCAGCCCGCGATTACAGGGGGACGAGCAGTACTTC
CDR3: CASSPRLQGDEQYF

D: TRBD2
J: TRBJ2-1
size: few
length: 16
V: TRBV7-2
DNA: TGTGCCAGCAGCTCGACTAGCGGGGGAACCTACAATGAGCAGTTCTTC
CDR3: CASSSTSGGTYNEQFF

D: -
J: TRBJ2-1
size: many
length: 15
V: TRBV11-3
DNA: TGTGCCAGCAGCTTAGGGGGTCTCACCTACAATGAGCAGTTCTTC
CDR3: CASSLGGLTYNEQFF

D: -
J: TRBJ1-1
size: many
length: 17
V: TRBV7-9
DNA: TGTGCCAGCAGCTTAGGGGCGGCAGACTCCAAGTTAGGTGAAGCTTTCTTT
CDR3: CASSLGAADSKLGEAFF

D: TRBD1
J: TRBJ2-5
size: -
length: 16
V: TRBV9
DNA: TGTGCCAGCAGCGTATCCTGGGACAGGTACTATGAGACCCAGTACTTC
CDR3: CASSVSWDRYYETQYF

D: TRBD2
J: TRBJ2-1
size: -
length: 13
V: TRBV20-1
DNA: TGCAGTGCTCAAACGGGAGGCGGGAATGAGCAGTTCTTC
CDR3: CSAQTGGGNEQFF

D: -
J: TRBJ1-1
size: few
length: 13
V: TRBV20-1
DNA: TGCAGTGCTCGGAAGGTCGGAAACACTGAAGCTTTCTTT
CDR3: CSARKVGNTEAFF

D: -
J: TRBJ2-1
size: -
length: 12
V: TRBV19
DNA: TGTGCCAGTAGTATCAGTACCAATGAGCAGTTCTTC
CDR3: CASSISTNEQFF

D: -
J: TRBJ1-1
size: few
length: 13
V: TRBV11-1
DNA: TGTGCCAGCACCGCCGACGGGAACACTGAAGCTTTCTTT
CDR3: CASTADGNTEAFF

D: -
J: TRBJ2-4
size: many
length: 13
V: TRBV12-3/TRBV12-4
DNA: TGTGCCAGCAGTTTAGCGGGCGGAAACATTCAGTACTTC
CDR3: CASSLAGGNIQYF

D: -
J: TRBJ2-2
size: -
length: 15
V: TRBV27
DNA: TGTGCCAGCAGTTTCCAGGCCGGAAACACCGGGGAGCTGTTTTTT
CDR3: CASSFQAGNTGELFF

D: -
J: TRBJ2-1
size: -
length: 12
V: TRBV10-3
DNA: TGTGCCATCAGCGACTCGTACAATGAGCAGTTCTTC
CDR3: CAISDSYNEQFF

D: -
J: TRBJ1-2
size: few
length: 13
V: TRBV19
DNA: TGTGCCAGTAGAAGACAGGAAGGACTTGGCTACACCTTC
CDR3: CASRRQEGLGYTF

D: TRBD1
J: TRBJ1-5
size: few
length: 17
V: TRBV7-8
DNA: TGTGCCAGCAGCTACCGCCCGGGACAGGGGATAGGTCAGCCCCAGCATTTT
CDR3: CASSYRPGQGIGQPQHF

D: TRBD1
J: TRBJ2-1
size: -
length: 16
V: TRBV19
DNA: TGTGCCAGTAGATACCGGGACAGGGGCTCCTACAATGAGCAGTTCTTC
CDR3: CASRYRDRGSYNEQFF

D: -
J: TRBJ1-5
size: -
length: 13
V: TRBV20-1
DNA: TGCAGTGCTAGCGGGCATAGCAATCAGCCCCAGCATTTT
CDR3: CSASGHSNQPQHF

D: -
J: TRBJ2-3
size: many
length: 16
V: TRBV12-3/TRBV12-4
DNA: TGTGCCACCAGCCCCACGACAAATCCGTACACAGATACGCAGTATTTT
CDR3: CATSPTTNPYTDTQYF

D: TRBD2
J: TRBJ2-5
size: -
length: 13
V: TRBV5-1
DNA: TGCACCAGCAGCGTAGCGGGAGAAGAGACCCAGTACTTC
CDR3: CTSSVAGEETQYF

D: -
J: TRBJ2-6
size: -
length: 17
V: TRBV25-1
DNA: TGTGCCAGCAGTGAATCTCCCAGTTACTCTGGGGCCAACGTCCTGACTTTC
CDR3: CASSESPSYSGANVLTF

D: TRBD2
J: TRBJ2-1
size: -
length: 18
V: TRBV24-1
DNA: TGTGCCACCAGTGATCCTACCCCGGGACTAGCGGGAGGCAATGAGCAGTTCTTC
CDR3: CATSDPTPGLAGGNEQFF

D: -
J: TRBJ1-1
size: -
length: 12
V: TRBV20-1
DNA: TGCAGTGCCACCACAAGGACCACTGAAGCTTTCTTT
CDR3: CSATTRTTEAFF

D: -
J: TRBJ2-1
size: -
length: 14
V: TRBV29-1
DNA: TGCAGCGTTGATGGGGGTCAGGGCTACAATGAGCAGTTCTTC
CDR3: CSVDGGQGYNEQFF